Listed below are T cell receptor beta chains from one sample, sequenced in a study of cytomegalovirus exposure and HLA in healthy donors. Sequenced by immunoSEQ multiplex PCR; TCRdb stores in-frame clones only, minus some. The sample records hundreds of thousands of clones, around nine tenths being singletons. The specimen sequenced was PBMCs. These receptors were taken from a woman between 18 and 29 years old in good health and CMV-seropositive. Both conserved end residues are part of each CDR3.

V gene	J gene	CDR3 protein
TRBV6-5	TRBJ1-5	CASSYFRGDQPQHF
TRBV2	TRBJ2-3	CASSPRRASTDTQYF
TRBV28	TRBJ2-3	CASSLPGGAFGTQYF
TRBV6-5	TRBJ1-2	CASSYFLQGSNYGYTF
TRBV27	TRBJ1-1	CASSIGVTEAFF
TRBV2	TRBJ2-1	CASTGLAGVGEQFF
TRBV2	TRBJ1-5	CASSGAGGRLKPQHF
TRBV7-8	TRBJ2-2	CASLELWTGNTGELFF
TRBV6-5	TRBJ1-2	CASSRQGAGYGYTF
TRBV6-6	TRBJ1-3	CASSYGDRADGNTIYF
TRBV28	TRBJ2-7	CASSPPDRGEQYF
TRBV9	TRBJ2-5	CASSVDGQGETQYF
TRBV9	TRBJ2-1	CASSVGGRVGLNEQFF
TRBV28	TRBJ1-1	CASSSRQMNTEAFF
TRBV14	TRBJ2-7	CASSQKPYRVPYEQYF
TRBV4-2	TRBJ1-1	CASSQDEPYPTEAFF
TRBV10-1	TRBJ2-1	CASSGTSGRLKIYNEQFF
TRBV19	TRBJ1-1	CAISHTGVNTEAFF
TRBV5-4	TRBJ1-1	CASSSRQGNTEAFF
TRBV7-3	TRBJ2-1	CASSSGNEQFF
TRBV9	TRBJ2-3	CASSVRDIGLAVFTDTQYF
TRBV6-4	TRBJ2-1	CASSRFLQGSSYNEQFF
TRBV5-6	TRBJ2-3	CASSFFPDTQYF
TRBV11-3	TRBJ2-1	CASSLAGNEQFF
TRBV5-6	TRBJ2-1	CASSLDPGQGNNEQFF
TRBV2	TRBJ2-5	CASQGVVGAQETQYF
TRBV6-1	TRBJ1-5	CASSDLIDQPQHF
TRBV9	TRBJ2-1	CASSNPEGRGFYNEQFF
TRBV27	TRBJ2-7	CASSGLAGVNEQYF
TRBV4-2	TRBJ1-2	CASTHPQGNYGYTF
TRBV10-3	TRBJ2-7	CAIRGGGSYEQYF
TRBV9	TRBJ1-1	CASSVARGSTNTEAFF
TRBV6-1	TRBJ2-7	CASSRDIPYEQYF
TRBV30	TRBJ1-1	CAWSVSPTEAFF
TRBV28	TRBJ2-7	CASSFLGQGDEQYF
TRBV4-1	TRBJ2-7	CASSHPGTGKEQYF
TRBV18	TRBJ2-3	CASSPEPGDPSQYF
TRBV4-2	TRBJ2-2	CASSQLAANTGELFF
TRBV28	TRBJ1-1	CASSFMNTEAFF
TRBV28	TRBJ2-3	CASSKRTRRTDTQYF
TRBV9	TRBJ2-3	CASSLRTSGVTDTQYF
TRBV11-1	TRBJ2-1	CASSSGTSGAYNEQFF
TRBV25-1	TRBJ2-1	CASSELGIAGGSYNEQFF
TRBV2	TRBJ1-2	CASSESVEHGYTF
TRBV7-2	TRBJ1-5	CASKSRDRDNQPQHF
TRBV15	TRBJ2-7	CATSRDRMGAGPYEQYF
TRBV5-4	TRBJ1-1	CASSSRGEGTEAFF
TRBV7-9	TRBJ2-5	CASSPLGAGEETQYF
TRBV27	TRBJ2-2	CASSFGQGNTGELFF
TRBV6-4	TRBJ1-5	CASSERQGAQPQHF
TRBV29-1	TRBJ2-1	CSVGARGNNEQFF
TRBV28	TRBJ2-1	CASSPTGESEQFF
TRBV2	TRBJ2-7	CASIPLAGSSYEQYF
TRBV7-7	TRBJ1-3	CASSRGSGDTIYF
TRBV27	TRBJ1-5	CASSLLGTGVGNNQPQHF
TRBV28	TRBJ2-7	CASSPSDSVREQYF
TRBV30	TRBJ2-1	CAWQTGDFPYNEQFF
TRBV30	TRBJ1-5	CAWSVGGDQPQHF
TRBV9	TRBJ1-1	CASSSTGSEAFF
TRBV10-3	TRBJ2-1	CATRQADNEQFF